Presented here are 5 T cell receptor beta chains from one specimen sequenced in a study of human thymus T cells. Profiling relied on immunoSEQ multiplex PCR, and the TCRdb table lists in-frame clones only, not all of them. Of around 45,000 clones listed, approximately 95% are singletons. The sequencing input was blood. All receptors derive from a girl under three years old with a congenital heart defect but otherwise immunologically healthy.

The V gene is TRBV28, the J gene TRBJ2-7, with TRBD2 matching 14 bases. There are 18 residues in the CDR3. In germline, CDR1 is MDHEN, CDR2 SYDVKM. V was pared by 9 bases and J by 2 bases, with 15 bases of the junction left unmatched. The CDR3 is CASVPGLAGVKATYEQYF. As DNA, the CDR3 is TGTGCCAGTGTCCCGGGACTAGCGGGAGTGAAGGCCACCTACGAGCAGTACTTC. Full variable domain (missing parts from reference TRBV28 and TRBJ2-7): DVKVTQSSRYLVKRTGEKVFLECVQDMDHENMFWYRQDPGLGLRLIYFSYDVKMKEKGDIPEGYSVSREKKERFSLILESASTNQTSMYLCASVPGLAGVKATYEQYFGPGTRLTVT.

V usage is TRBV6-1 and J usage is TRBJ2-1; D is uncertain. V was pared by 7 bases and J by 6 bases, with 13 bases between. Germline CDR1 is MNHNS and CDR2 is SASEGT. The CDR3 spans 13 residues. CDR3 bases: TGTGCCAGCACCAGACGGAGCTCCAATGAGCAGTTCTTC. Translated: CASTRRSSNEQFF.

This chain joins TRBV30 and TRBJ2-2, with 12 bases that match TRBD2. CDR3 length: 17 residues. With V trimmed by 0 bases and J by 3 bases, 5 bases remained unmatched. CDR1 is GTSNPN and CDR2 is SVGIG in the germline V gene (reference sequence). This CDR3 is CAWSVRTSGIDTGELFF. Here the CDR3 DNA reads TGTGCCTGGAGTGTTCGGACTAGCGGGATCGACACCGGGGAGCTGTTTTTT.

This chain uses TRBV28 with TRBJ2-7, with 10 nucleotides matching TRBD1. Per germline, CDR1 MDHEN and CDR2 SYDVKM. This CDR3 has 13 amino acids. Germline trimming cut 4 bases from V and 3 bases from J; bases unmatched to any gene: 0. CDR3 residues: CASSWDRGYEQYF. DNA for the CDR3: TGTGCCAGCAGTTGGGACAGGGGCTACGAGCAGTACTTC. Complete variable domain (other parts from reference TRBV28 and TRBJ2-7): DVKVTQSSRYLVKRTGEKVFLECVQDMDHENMFWYRQDPGLGLRLIYFSYDVKMKEKGDIPEGYSVSREKKERFSLILESASTNQTSMYLCASSWDRGYEQYFGPGTRLTVT.

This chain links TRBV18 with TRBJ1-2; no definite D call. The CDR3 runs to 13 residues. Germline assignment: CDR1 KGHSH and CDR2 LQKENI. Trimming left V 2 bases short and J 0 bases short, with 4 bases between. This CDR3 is CASSPDTNYGYTF. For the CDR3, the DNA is TGTGCCAGCTCACCAGACACTAACTATGGCTACACCTTC.